The TCR beta chain under discussion was sequenced for a study of beta chain features in type 1 diabetes. Study-wide points: TCRB CDR3 length was moderately but significantly reduced in all four CD4+ subsets of Type 1 diabetes patients.

V was clipped by 3 bases and J by 7 bases, with 9 bases between them. Germline V gene data show CDR1 as SGHNT and CDR2 as YENEEA. The CDR3 spans 13 residues. Sequenced material consisted of expressed TCRB transcripts (all of the isolated RNA was reverse transcribed). The protocol was immunoSEQ multiplex PCR, while the TCRdb copy is restricted to in-frame clones and leaves out a portion. Seen here are about 140,000 clones, about 13% observed once, and the top ten hold roughly 1.4%. This clone was counted only a few times. What it binds is not known. Sequencing used central memory CD4+ T cells from blood. The sequence derives from a young man with type 1 diabetes. The chain uses TRBV11-3 and TRBJ2-2; no definite D call. Here the CDR3 DNA reads TGTGCCAGCAGCTTTTCTCCAATCGGGGAGCTGTTTTTT. As protein: CASSFSPIGELFF.